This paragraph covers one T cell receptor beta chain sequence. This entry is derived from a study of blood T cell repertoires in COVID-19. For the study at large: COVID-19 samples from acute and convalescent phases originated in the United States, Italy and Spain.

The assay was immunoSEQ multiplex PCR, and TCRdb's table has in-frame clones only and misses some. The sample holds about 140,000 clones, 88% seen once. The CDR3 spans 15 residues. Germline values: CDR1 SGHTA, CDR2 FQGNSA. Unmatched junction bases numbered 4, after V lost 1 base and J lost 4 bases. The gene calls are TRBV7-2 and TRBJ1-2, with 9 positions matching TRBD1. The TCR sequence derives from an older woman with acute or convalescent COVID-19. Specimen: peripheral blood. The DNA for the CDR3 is TGTGCCAGCAGCTTAGGGACAGGGGTTAGCTATGGCTACACCTTC. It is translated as CASSLGTGVSYGYTF.